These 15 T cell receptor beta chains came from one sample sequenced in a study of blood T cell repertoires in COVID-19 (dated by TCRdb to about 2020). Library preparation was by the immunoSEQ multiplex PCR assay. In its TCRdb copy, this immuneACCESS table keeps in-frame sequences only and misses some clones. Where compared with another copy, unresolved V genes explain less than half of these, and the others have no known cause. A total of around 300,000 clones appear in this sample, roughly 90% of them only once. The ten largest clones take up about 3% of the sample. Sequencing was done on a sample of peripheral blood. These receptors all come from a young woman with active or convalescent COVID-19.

For the CDR3, the DNA is TGTGCCTGGAGTGTAATTCGGGGGAGGGGAGAGACCCAGTACTTC. This translates into CAWSVIRGRGETQYF. The chain couples TRBV30 to TRBJ2-5; the match to TRBD2 covers 7 bases. The CDR3 is 15 residues long. The V segment lost 0 bases and the J segment 4 bases; nucleotides outside the gene matches: 8. From germline, CDR1 is GTSNPN and CDR2 SVGIG (reference sequence).

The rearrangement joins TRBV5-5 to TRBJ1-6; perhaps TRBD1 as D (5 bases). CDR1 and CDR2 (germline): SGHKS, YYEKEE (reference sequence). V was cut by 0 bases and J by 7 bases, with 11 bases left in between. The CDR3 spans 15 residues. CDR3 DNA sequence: TGTGCCAGCAGCTTGGTCGAGACAGTCAATTCACCCCTCCACTTT. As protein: CASSLVETVNSPLHF.

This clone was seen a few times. CDR3 nucleotide sequence: TGTGCCAGCAGCCTGTCAGGGGACACTGAAGCTTTCTTT. Translating gives CASSLSGDTEAFF. V and J are TRBV3-1 (or the pseudogene TRBV3-2) and TRBJ1-1, with D perhaps TRBD1 (6 bases). Per germline, CDR1 LGHDT and CDR2 YNNKEL (reference sequence). Trimming left V 4 bases short and J 3 bases short, with 9 bases between. The CDR3 covers 13 residues.

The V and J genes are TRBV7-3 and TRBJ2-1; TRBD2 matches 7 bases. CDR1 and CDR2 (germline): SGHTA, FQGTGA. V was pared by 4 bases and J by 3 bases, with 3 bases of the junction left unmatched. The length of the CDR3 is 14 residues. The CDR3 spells CASSSGLVYNEQFF. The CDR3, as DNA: TGTGCCAGCAGCTCAGGACTAGTCTACAATGAGCAGTTCTTC.

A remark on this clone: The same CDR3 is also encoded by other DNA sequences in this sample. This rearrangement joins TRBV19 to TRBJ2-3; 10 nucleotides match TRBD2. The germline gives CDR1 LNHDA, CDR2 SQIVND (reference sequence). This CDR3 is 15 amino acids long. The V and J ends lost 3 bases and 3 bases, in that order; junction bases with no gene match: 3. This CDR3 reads CASSIPAGGTDTQYF. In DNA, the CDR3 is TGTGCCAGTAGTATCCCAGCGGGGGGGACAGATACGCAGTATTTT.

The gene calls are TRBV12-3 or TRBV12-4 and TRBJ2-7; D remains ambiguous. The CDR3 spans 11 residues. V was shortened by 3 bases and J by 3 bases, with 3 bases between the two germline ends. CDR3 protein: CASSLYYEQYF. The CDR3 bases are TGTGCCAGCAGTTTGTACTACGAGCAGTACTTC.

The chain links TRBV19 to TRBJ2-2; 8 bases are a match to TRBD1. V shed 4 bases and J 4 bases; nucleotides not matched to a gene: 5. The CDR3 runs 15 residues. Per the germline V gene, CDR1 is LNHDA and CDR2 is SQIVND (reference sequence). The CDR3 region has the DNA TGTGCCAGTAGTAAGACAGGGGTCGGCACCGGGGAGCTGTTTTTT. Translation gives CASSKTGVGTGELFF.

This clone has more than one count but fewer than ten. The CDR3 loop is CASSLNLASHQPQHF. CDR3 sequence (DNA): TGTGCCAGCAGCTTAAATTTGGCATCACATCAGCCCCAGCATTTT. The genes are TRBV7-3 and TRBJ1-5, with D hard to call. Trimming cost V 1 base and J 5 bases, with 12 bases left between them. There are 15 residues in the CDR3. The germline gives CDR1 SGHTA, CDR2 FQGTGA.

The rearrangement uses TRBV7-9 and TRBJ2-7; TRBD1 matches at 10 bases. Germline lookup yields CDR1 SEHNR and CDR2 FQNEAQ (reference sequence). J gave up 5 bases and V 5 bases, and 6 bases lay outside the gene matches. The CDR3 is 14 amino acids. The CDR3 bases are TGTGCCAGCAGCCTGACAGGGGGCCAGAACGAGCAGTACTTC. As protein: CASSLTGGQNEQYF.

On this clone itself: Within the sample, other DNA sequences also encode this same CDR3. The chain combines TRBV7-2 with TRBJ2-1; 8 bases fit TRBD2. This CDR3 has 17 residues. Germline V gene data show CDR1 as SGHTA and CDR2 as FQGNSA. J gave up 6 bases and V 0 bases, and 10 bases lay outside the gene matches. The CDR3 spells CASSLAFRSGGTNEQFF. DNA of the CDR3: TGTGCCAGCAGCTTAGCGTTTAGGAGCGGGGGTACCAATGAGCAGTTCTTC. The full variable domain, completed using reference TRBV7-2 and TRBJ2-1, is GAGVSQSPSNKVTEKGKDVELRCDPISGHTALYWYRQSLGQGLEFLIYFQGNSAPDKSGLPSDRFSAERTGGSVSTLTIQRTQQEDSAVYLCASSLAFRSGGTNEQFFGPGTRLTVL.

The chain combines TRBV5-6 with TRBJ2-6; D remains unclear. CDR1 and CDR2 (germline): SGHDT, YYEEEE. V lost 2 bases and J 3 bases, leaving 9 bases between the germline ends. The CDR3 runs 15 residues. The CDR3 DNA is TGTGCCAGCAGCTTTTACTCGGGTGGGGCCAACGTCCTGACTTTC. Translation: CASSFYSGGANVLTF.

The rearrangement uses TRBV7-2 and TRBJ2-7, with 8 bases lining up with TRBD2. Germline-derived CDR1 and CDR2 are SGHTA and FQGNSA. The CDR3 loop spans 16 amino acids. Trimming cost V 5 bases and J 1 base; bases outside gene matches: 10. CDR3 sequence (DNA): TGTGCCAGCAGCGCCCTCCAACGGGGGGGTTCCTACGAGCAGTACTTC. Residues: CASSALQRGGSYEQYF.

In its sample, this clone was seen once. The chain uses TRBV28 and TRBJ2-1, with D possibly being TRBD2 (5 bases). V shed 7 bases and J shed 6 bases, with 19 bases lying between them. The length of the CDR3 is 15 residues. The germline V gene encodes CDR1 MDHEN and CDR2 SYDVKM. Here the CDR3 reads CASIRRGWERNEQFF. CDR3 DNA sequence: TGTGCCAGCATCCGAAGAGGGTGGGAACGCAATGAGCAGTTCTTC.

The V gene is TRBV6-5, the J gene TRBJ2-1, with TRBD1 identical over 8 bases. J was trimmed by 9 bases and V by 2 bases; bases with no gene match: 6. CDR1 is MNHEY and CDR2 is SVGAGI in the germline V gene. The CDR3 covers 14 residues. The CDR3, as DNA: TGTGCCAGCAGTTACGAGCAGGGGGCAGCTGAGCAGTTCTTC. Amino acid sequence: CASSYEQGAAEQFF.

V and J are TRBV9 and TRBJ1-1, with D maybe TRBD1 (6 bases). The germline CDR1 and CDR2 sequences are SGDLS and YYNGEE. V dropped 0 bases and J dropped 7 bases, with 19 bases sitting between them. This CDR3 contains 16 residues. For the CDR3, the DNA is TGTGCCAGCAGCGTAGCCCCAGAAACAGGGTCGGGTGAAGCTTTCTTT. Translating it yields CASSVAPETGSGEAFF. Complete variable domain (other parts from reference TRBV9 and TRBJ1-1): DSGVTQTPKHLITATGQRVTLRCSPRSGDLSVYWYQQSLDQGLQFLIQYYNGEERAKGNILERFSAQQFPDLHSELNLSSLELGDSALYFCASSVAPETGSGEAFFGQGTRLTVV.